The clone carrying this T cell receptor (beta chain) was detected a few times. What it recognizes is unknown. These data belong to a study of post-analysis software for immune sequencing data. About the study: Multiple sclerosis in the patients followed relapsing-remitting, secondary progressive and progressive-relapsing courses. General observations from the study: Versus controls, multiple sclerosis patients showed significantly lower diversity (normalized Chao1). Five or six TRBV segments were significantly more frequent in patients than in controls. TRBV5-6, TRBV5-1 and TRBV20-1 were among these segments. When the samples were clustered directly with F measure, those that had been prepared in the same batch showed strong co-clustering.

Trimming took 2 bases from V and 3 from J, leaving 8 bases between them. The CDR3 is made up of 12 amino acids. The germline V gene has CDR1 DFQATT and CDR2 SNEGSKA (reference sequence). Built from TCR beta cDNA, the libraries had unique molecular identifiers in them. A few hundred thousand cDNA molecules were obtained from around 1 to 10 million T cells. TCRdb called the PCR reads again in MiXCR, with one record for every CDR3 protein. The sample comprises approximately 660,000 distinct CDR3 sequences, approximately 60% of which are singletons, and around 11% rests with the top ten. This TCR was recovered from a girl aged 2 to 9 with multiple sclerosis. This chain uses TRBV20-1 with TRBJ2-7; no clear D. Specimen: blood. CDR3 nucleotide sequence: TGCAGTGCTAGAAAATCTAGCTACGAGCAGTACTTC. Residues: CSARKSSYEQYF.